Presented here are 13 T cell receptor beta chains from one specimen sequenced in a study of blood T cell repertoires in COVID-19. Measured with immunoSEQ multiplex PCR; TCRdb has only the in-frame clones, and not every one. The table shows approximately 67,000 clones, with about 90% occurring only once. Sequenced sample: peripheral blood. These receptors were collected from a human donor in a cohort sampled during active COVID-19.

The chain employs TRBV5-1 and TRBJ2-1, with TRBD2 matching 10 bases. The ends lost 2 bases at V and 2 bases at J; junction bases unmatched: 4. CDR1 and CDR2 (germline): SGHRS, YFSETQ. This CDR3 region has 16 residues. This CDR3 reads CASSLSAGGPYNEQFF. CDR3 nucleotide sequence: TGCGCCAGCAGCTTATCAGCGGGGGGGCCCTACAATGAGCAGTTCTTC.

The chain employs TRBV10-1 and TRBJ2-7, with 10 bases fitting TRBD2. The CDR3 has 15 residues. CDR1 and CDR2 from the germline V gene are WNHNN and SYGVQD (reference sequence). The J segment lost 6 bases and the V segment lost 0 bases, leaving 5 bases of the junction unmatched. Here the CDR3 DNA reads TGCGCCAGCAGTGAGTCTCTAGCGGGGGATGTCGAGCAGTACTTC. Encoded protein: CASSESLAGDVEQYF.

The chain couples TRBV7-9 to TRBJ2-2; D gene ambiguous. CDR3 size: 14 residues. Trimming removed 0 bases from V and 4 bases from J, with 6 bases in between. CDR1 and CDR2 (germline): SEHNR, FQNEAQ (reference sequence). CDR3 DNA: TGTGCCAGCAGCTTAGCGGCATCCACCGGGGAGCTGTTTTTT. The encoded protein is CASSLAASTGELFF.

V is TRBV9 and J is TRBJ1-3, with TRBD1 matching over 10 bases. The CDR3 sequence is 15 residues long. With 2 bases clipped from V and 2 bases from J, the junction kept 1 base outside the gene matches. Germline values: CDR1 SGDLS, CDR2 YYNGEE. The CDR3 loop is CASSVGTGAGNTIYF. The CDR3 DNA follows: TGTGCCAGCAGCGTTGGGACAGGGGCTGGAAACACCATATATTTT.

The chain recombines TRBV5-1 with TRBJ2-2; the D gene is possibly TRBD2 (5 bases). V was clipped by 6 bases and J by 1 base, with 16 bases between them. CDR3 length: 16 residues. From germline, CDR1 is SGHRS and CDR2 YFSETQ. The CDR3 region is CASTLGMNRNTGELFF. The CDR3 DNA reads as TGCGCCAGCACCCTCGGGATGAACAGGAACACCGGGGAGCTGTTTTTT.

This clone was seen just once. The V call is TRBV6-6, the J call TRBJ2-3; the match to TRBD1 covers 9 bases. J gave up 4 bases and V 6 bases, and 11 bases lay outside the gene matches. CDR1 is MNHNY, CDR2 SVGAGI, per germline (reference sequence). This CDR3 has 16 amino acids. The CDR3 reads CASRNLGTGRADTQYF. The DNA of the CDR3 is TGTGCCAGCAGAAACCTTGGGACAGGGCGCGCAGATACGCAGTATTTT.

The genes are TRBV6-2 or TRBV6-3 and TRBJ1-4, with TRBD1 matching over 8 bases. The CDR3 has 18 residues. The V segment lost 4 bases and the J segment 0 bases; nucleotides outside the gene matches: 10. Germline V gene lookup returns CDR1 MNHEY and CDR2 SVGEGT. The CDR3 DNA reads TGTGCCAGCAGTTCCCGGGACAGGAAGTTTGCAACTAATGAAAAACTGTTTTTT. It specifies CASSSRDRKFATNEKLFF.

CDR3 sequence: CASMASTDTQYF. The CDR3 bases are TGTGCCAGCATGGCCTCCACAGATACGCAGTATTTT. The chain couples TRBV25-1 to TRBJ2-3; no clear D gene. The germline V and J ends were trimmed by 7 bases and 2 bases, with 7 bases remaining between them. The germline CDR1 and CDR2 sequences are MGHDK and SYGVNS. This CDR3 region has 12 residues. Complete variable domain (other parts from reference TRBV25-1 and TRBJ2-3): EADIYQTPRYLVIGTGKKITLECSQTMGHDKMYWYQQDPGMELHLIHYSYGVNSTEKGDLSSESTVSRIRTEHFPLTLESARPSHTSQYLCASMASTDTQYFGPGTRLTVL.

The J gene is TRBJ2-6, the V gene TRBV7-2; D uncertain. This CDR3 is 15 amino acids long. CDR1 SGHTA and CDR2 FQGNSA come from the germline V gene. V lost 1 base and J 0 bases, leaving 4 bases between the germline ends. The CDR3 DNA is TGTGCCAGCAGCTTAGGCAGCTCTGGGGCCAACGTCCTGACTTTC. This encodes CASSLGSSGANVLTF.

The chain joins TRBV5-8 to TRBJ1-4; 10 positions agree with TRBD1. J gave up 5 bases and V 4 bases, and 5 bases lay outside the gene matches. This CDR3 spans 15 amino acids. Germline loops: CDR1 SGHTS, CDR2 YDEGEE. The CDR3: CASSRDRGRNEKLFF. CDR3 DNA: TGTGCCAGCAGCCGGGACAGGGGAAGGAATGAAAAACTGTTTTTT.

The gene calls are TRBV10-2 and TRBJ2-3; 10 bases are shared with TRBD2. The CDR3 is 18 amino acids. Germline loops: CDR1 WSHSY, CDR2 SAAADI. Unmatched junction bases numbered 14, after V lost 5 bases and J lost 3 bases. The CDR3 reads CASSFTSGGALRTDTQYF. In DNA form, the CDR3 reads TGCGCCAGCAGTTTCACCAGCGGGGGGGCCCTAAGGACAGATACGCAGTATTTT.

The chain employs TRBV5-1 and TRBJ2-1; 13 bases agree with TRBD2. The CDR3 is 15 residues long. From germline, CDR1 is SGHRS and CDR2 YFSETQ. V dropped 0 bases and J dropped 15; count of bases not matched to a gene: 9. The CDR3 DNA sequence: TGCGCCAGCAGCTTGGCCGGACTAGCGGGGGAAAGGTGGTTCTTC. Translation: CASSLAGLAGERWFF.

The rearrangement links TRBV4-3 to TRBJ1-4, with no clear D. V was pared by 2 bases and J by 8 bases, with 9 bases between. This CDR3 spans 13 amino acids. CDR1 LGHNA and CDR2 YSLEER come from the germline V gene. In DNA, the CDR3 is TGCGCCAGCAGCCAATCATTCGGGGAAAAACTGTTTTTT. Residues: CASSQSFGEKLFF.